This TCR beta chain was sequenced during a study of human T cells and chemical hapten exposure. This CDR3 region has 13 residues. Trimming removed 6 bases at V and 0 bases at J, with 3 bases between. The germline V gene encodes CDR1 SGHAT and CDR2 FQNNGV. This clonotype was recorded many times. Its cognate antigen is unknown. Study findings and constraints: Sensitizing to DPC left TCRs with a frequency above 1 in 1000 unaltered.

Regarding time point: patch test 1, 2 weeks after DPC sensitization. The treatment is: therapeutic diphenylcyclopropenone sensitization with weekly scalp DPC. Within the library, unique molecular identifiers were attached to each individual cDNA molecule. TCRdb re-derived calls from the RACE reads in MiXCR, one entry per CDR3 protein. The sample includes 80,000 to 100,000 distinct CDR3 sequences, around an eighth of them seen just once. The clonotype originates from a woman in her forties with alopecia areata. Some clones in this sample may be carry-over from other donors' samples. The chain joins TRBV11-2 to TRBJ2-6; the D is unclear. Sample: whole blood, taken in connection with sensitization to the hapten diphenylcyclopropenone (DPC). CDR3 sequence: CASRFSGANVLTF. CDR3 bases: TGTGCCAGCAGATTCTCTGGGGCCAACGTCCTGACTTTC.